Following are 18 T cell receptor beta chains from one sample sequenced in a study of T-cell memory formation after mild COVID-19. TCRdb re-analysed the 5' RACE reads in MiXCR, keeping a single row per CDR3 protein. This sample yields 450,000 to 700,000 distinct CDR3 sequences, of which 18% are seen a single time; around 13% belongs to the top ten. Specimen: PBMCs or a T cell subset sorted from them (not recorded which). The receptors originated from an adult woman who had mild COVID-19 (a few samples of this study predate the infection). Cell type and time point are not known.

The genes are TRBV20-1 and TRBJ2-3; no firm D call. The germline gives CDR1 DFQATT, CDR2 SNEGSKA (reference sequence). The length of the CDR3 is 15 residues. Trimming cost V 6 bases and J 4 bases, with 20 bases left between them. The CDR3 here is CSAAPRPRTPDTQYF. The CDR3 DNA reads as TGCAGTGCAGCTCCCCGTCCCAGGACCCCAGATACGCAGTATTTT.

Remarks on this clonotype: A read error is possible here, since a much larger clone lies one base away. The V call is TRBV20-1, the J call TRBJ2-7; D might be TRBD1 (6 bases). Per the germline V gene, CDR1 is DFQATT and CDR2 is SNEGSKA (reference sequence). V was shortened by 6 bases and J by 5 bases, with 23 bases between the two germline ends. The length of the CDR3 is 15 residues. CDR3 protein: CSANGQWGIRDEQYF. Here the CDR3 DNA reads TGCAGTGCAAACGGACAGTGGGGGATCAGGGACGAGCAGTACTTC.

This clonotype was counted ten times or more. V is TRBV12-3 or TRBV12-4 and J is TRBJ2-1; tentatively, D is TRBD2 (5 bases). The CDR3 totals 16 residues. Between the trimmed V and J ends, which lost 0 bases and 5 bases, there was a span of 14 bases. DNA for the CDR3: TGTGCCAGCAGTTTAGCGCTGAGCGGAAGGAACAATGAGCAGTTCTTC. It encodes CASSLALSGRNNEQFF.

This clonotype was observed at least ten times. CDR3 in amino acids: CSGGQGFGTGELFF. The CDR3 DNA follows: TGCAGCGGTGGACAGGGCTTCGGCACCGGGGAGCTGTTTTTT. This sequence joins TRBV29-1 and TRBJ2-2; 8 bases line up with TRBD1. The V segment lost 7 bases and the J segment 4 bases; nucleotides outside the gene matches: 8. The germline V gene has CDR1 SQVTM and CDR2 ANQGSEA. The CDR3 has 14 amino acids.

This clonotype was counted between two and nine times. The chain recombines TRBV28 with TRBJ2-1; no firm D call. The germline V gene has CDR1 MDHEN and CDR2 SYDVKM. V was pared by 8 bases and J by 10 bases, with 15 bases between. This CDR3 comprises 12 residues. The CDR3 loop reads CASQTSVLEQFF. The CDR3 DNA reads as TGTGCCAGCCAAACCTCAGTCTTGGAGCAGTTCTTC.

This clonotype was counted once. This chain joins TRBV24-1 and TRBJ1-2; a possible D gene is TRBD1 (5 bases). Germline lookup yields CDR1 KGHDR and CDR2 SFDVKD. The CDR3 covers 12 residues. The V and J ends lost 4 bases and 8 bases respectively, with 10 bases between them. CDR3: CATSERDLGYTF. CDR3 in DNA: TGTGCCACCAGTGAGCGGGACTTGGGCTACACCTTC.

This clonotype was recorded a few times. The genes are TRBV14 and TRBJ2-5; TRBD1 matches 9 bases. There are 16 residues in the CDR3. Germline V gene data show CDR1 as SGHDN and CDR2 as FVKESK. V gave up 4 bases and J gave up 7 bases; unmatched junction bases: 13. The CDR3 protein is CASSRTGDTSSGTQYF. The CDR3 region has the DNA TGTGCCAGCAGCCGGACAGGGGACACGTCCTCGGGGACCCAGTACTTC.

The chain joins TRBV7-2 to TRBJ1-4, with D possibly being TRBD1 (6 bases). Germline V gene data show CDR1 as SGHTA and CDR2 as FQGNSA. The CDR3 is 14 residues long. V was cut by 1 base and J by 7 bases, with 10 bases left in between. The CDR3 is CASSLGGGREKLFF. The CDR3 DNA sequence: TGTGCCAGCAGCTTAGGCGGGGGGCGTGAAAAACTGTTTTTT.

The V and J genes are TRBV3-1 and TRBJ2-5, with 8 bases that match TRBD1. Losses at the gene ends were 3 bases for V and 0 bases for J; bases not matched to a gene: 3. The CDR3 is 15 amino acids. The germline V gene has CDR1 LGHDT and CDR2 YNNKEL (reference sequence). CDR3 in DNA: TGTGCCAGCAGCCAGGACAGGGCAAACCAAGAGACCCAGTACTTC. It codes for CASSQDRANQETQYF.

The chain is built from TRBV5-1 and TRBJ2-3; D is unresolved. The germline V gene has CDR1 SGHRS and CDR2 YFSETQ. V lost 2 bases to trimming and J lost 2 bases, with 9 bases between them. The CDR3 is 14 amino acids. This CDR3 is CASSFPRVTDTQYF. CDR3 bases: TGCGCCAGCAGCTTTCCACGAGTCACAGATACGCAGTATTTT.

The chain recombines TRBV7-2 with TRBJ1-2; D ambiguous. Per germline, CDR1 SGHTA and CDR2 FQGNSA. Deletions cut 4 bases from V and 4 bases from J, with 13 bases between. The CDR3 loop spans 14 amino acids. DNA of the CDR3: TGTGCCAGCAGCTCCTACTTGGGTGGCTATGGCTACACCTTC. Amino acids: CASSSYLGGYGYTF.

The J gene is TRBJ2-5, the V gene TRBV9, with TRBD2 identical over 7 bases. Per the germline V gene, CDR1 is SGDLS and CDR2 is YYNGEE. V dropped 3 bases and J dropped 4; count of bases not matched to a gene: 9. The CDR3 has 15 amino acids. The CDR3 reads CASSAGPGGRETQYF. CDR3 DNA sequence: TGTGCCAGCAGCGCTGGACCCGGCGGGAGAGAGACCCAGTACTTC.

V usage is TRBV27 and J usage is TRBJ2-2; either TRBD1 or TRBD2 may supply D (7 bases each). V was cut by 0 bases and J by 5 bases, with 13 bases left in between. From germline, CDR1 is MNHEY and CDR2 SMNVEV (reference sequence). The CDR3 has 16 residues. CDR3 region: CASSLSMQGGTGELFF. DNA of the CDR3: TGTGCCAGCAGTTTATCGATGCAGGGGGGGACCGGGGAGCTGTTTTTT.

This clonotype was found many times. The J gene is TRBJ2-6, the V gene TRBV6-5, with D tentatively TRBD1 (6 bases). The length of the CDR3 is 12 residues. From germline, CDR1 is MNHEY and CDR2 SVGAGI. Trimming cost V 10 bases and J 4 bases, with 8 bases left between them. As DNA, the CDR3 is TGTGCCACCAGGGGAGGGGCCAACGTCCTGACTTTC. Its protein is CATRGGANVLTF.

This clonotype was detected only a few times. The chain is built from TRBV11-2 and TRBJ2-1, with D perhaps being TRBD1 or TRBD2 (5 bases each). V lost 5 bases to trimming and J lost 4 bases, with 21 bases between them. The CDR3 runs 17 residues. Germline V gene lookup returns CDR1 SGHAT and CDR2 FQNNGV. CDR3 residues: CASSPLMGERNYNEQFF. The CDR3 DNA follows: TGTGCCAGCAGCCCCCTCATGGGGGAGCGTAATTACAATGAGCAGTTCTTC.

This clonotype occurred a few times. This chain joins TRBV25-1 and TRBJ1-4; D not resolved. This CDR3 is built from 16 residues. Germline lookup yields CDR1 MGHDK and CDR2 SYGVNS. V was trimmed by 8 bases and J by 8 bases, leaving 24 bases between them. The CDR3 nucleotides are TGTGCCAGCCATCCGGCGGGGTCCACCCTCAACGAAAAACTGTTTTTT. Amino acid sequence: CASHPAGSTLNEKLFF.

CDR3 sequence reads: CASSSRGGTYEQYF. CDR3 bases: TGTGCCAGCAGTTCCCGGGGGGGGACCTACGAGCAGTACTTC. This chain links TRBV27 with TRBJ2-7, with 8 bases matching TRBD2. This CDR3 spans 14 amino acids. Germline V gives CDR1 MNHEY, CDR2 SMNVEV (reference sequence). With 4 bases clipped from V and 2 bases from J, the junction kept 4 bases outside the gene matches.

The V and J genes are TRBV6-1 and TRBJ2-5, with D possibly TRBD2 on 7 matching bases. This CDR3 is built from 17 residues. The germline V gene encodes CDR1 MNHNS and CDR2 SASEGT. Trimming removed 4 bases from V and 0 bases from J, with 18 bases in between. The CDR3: CASSGGGSNPYQETQYF. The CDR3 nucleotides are TGTGCCAGCAGTGGGGGGGGCTCTAACCCGTACCAAGAGACCCAGTACTTC.